A single sample is the source of the 11 T cell receptor beta chains below, sequenced in a study of Tregs in tolerant kidney transplant recipients. Repertoires were generated with immunoSEQ multiplex PCR, while TCRdb's copy carries only in-frame clones and drops some. This sample yields tens of thousands of clones, of which approximately 83% are seen a single time; approximately 2.1% belongs to the top ten. For these TCRs, the target antigens are not known. Sequencing input: Tregs from blood cultured with allogeneic cells. These receptors were obtained from a human donor in good health.

The V call is TRBV5-1, the J call TRBJ1-4; a possible D gene is TRBD1 (6 bases). Germline V gene lookup returns CDR1 SGHRS and CDR2 YFSETQ. This CDR3 is 15 amino acids long. Deletions cut 5 bases from V and 5 bases from J, with 16 bases between. CDR3 sequence (DNA): TGCGCCAGCAGACTGCTACAGGGCTCAAATGAAAAACTGTTTTTT. It translates to CASRLLQGSNEKLFF.

The rearrangement uses TRBV6-1 and TRBJ2-7, with D hard to call. There are 12 residues in the CDR3. With 1 base removed from V and 2 bases from J, the gap between germline ends came to 3 bases. Germline-derived CDR1 and CDR2 are MNHNS and SASEGT. CDR3 coding DNA: TGTGCCAGCAGTGAAGGGGCCTACGAGCAGTACTTC. This codes for CASSEGAYEQYF.

V is TRBV5-1 and J is TRBJ1-1; D perhaps matches TRBD1 (5 bases). V lost 1 base to trimming and J lost 4 bases, with 11 bases between them. The CDR3 has 14 residues. The germline V gene encodes CDR1 SGHRS and CDR2 YFSETQ. In DNA form, the CDR3 reads TGCGCCAGCAGCTTGACGGCAGGGACCACTGAAGCTTTCTTT. It specifies CASSLTAGTTEAFF. The variable domain in full, with the rest retrieved from reference TRBV5-1 and TRBJ1-1, is KAGVTQTPRYLIKTRGQQVTLSCSPISGHRSVSWYQQTPGQGLQFLFEYFSETQRNKGNFPGRFSGRQFSNSRSEMNVSTLELGDSALYLCASSLTAGTTEAFFGQGTRLTVV.

This clone appeared a few times. V gene TRBV30 combines with J gene TRBJ1-6; a possible D gene is TRBD1 (5 bases). V shed 7 bases and J shed 5 bases, with 12 bases lying between them. This CDR3 has 13 residues. Germline CDR1 and CDR2: GTSNPN and SVGIG (reference sequence). CDR3 coding DNA: TGTGCCTCCTCGGACACGGATAATTCACCCCTCCACTTT. Translation gives CASSDTDNSPLHF.

The chain is built from TRBV18 and TRBJ1-3, with 7 bases matching TRBD1. Per germline, CDR1 KGHSH and CDR2 LQKENI. The CDR3 has 18 residues. V shed 4 bases, J shed 1 base, and the junction held 13 bases outside the gene matches. CDR3 DNA sequence: TGTGCCAGCTCACTGCTACCTAGGGACAGCCATTCTGGAAACACCATATATTTT. Encoded protein: CASSLLPRDSHSGNTIYF.

In DNA, the CDR3 is TGTGCCATCAGGGCCCTCTCTGGTGAAAAACTGTTTTTT. This encodes CAIRALSGEKLFF. This chain joins TRBV10-3 and TRBJ1-4; D unclear. V dropped 6 bases and J dropped 7 bases, with 12 bases sitting between them. This CDR3 has 13 residues. Germline CDR1 reads ENHRY; CDR2 reads SYGVKD.

By share of the sample, this clone is medium-sized (0.01 to 0.1%). The rearrangement uses TRBV2 and TRBJ2-2; D unclear. The CDR3 runs 11 residues. Trimming took 11 bases from V and 5 from J, leaving 9 bases between them. The germline V gene encodes CDR1 SNHLY and CDR2 FYNNEI. The CDR3 loop reads CAGRATGELFF. CDR3 in DNA: TGTGCCGGAAGGGCGACCGGGGAGCTGTTTTTT.

This chain links TRBV15 with TRBJ1-6, with D possibly being TRBD1 (6 bases). The V gene's germline CDR1 is LNHNV and CDR2 YYDKDF (reference sequence). Trimming left V 5 bases short and J 7 bases short, with 12 bases between. The CDR3 is made up of 14 amino acids. DNA for the CDR3: TGTGCCACCAGCCGGGGGCCGGAGAATTCACCCCTCCACTTT. Translating gives CATSRGPENSPLHF.

The V gene is TRBV10-3, the J gene TRBJ2-5; no definite D call. Germline CDR1 and CDR2: ENHRY and SYGVKD. V was cut by 7 bases and J by 1 base, with 7 bases left in between. The CDR3 spans 12 residues. Written as DNA, the CDR3 is TGTGCCATCAAGGGCCCCCAAGAGACCCAGTACTTC. As protein: CAIKGPQETQYF.

The V gene is TRBV20-1, the J gene TRBJ1-1; D gene ambiguous. Germline-derived CDR1 and CDR2 are DFQATT and SNEGSKA (reference sequence). The length of the CDR3 is 11 residues. V lost 6 bases and J lost 2, with 7 bases in between. CDR3 in amino acids: CSANVNTEAFF. CDR3 nucleotide sequence: TGCAGTGCCAATGTAAACACTGAAGCTTTCTTT.

The V and J genes are TRBV30 and TRBJ1-4, with TRBD1 matching over 9 bases. Germline trimming cut 6 bases from V and 7 bases from J; bases unmatched to any gene: 9. Germline V gene sequence: CDR1 GTSNPN, CDR2 SVGIG (reference sequence). The CDR3 runs to 14 residues. The CDR3 here is CACPGTGLAEKLFF. The CDR3 nucleotides are TGTGCCTGTCCCGGGACAGGGCTGGCTGAAAAACTGTTTTTT.